This TCR beta chain is drawn from a study of cytomegalovirus exposure and HLA in healthy donors. The PCR used 60 Vbeta and 13 Jbeta primers. Profiling relied on immunoSEQ multiplex PCR, and the TCRdb table lists in-frame clones only, not all of them. This sample's clone table lists about 140,000 clones. Germline V gives CDR1 SGHRS, CDR2 YFSETQ. J was trimmed by 6 bases and V by 4 bases; bases with no gene match: 4. There are 14 residues in the CDR3. The sample consisted of PBMCs. The receptor comes from a man in his forties or fifties in good health and CMV-seronegative. V and J are TRBV5-1 and TRBJ2-3; 11 positions match TRBD2. Here the CDR3 reads CASSVRTSGDTQYF. The CDR3 nucleotides are TGCGCCAGCAGCGTCAGGACTAGCGGGGATACGCAGTATTTT.